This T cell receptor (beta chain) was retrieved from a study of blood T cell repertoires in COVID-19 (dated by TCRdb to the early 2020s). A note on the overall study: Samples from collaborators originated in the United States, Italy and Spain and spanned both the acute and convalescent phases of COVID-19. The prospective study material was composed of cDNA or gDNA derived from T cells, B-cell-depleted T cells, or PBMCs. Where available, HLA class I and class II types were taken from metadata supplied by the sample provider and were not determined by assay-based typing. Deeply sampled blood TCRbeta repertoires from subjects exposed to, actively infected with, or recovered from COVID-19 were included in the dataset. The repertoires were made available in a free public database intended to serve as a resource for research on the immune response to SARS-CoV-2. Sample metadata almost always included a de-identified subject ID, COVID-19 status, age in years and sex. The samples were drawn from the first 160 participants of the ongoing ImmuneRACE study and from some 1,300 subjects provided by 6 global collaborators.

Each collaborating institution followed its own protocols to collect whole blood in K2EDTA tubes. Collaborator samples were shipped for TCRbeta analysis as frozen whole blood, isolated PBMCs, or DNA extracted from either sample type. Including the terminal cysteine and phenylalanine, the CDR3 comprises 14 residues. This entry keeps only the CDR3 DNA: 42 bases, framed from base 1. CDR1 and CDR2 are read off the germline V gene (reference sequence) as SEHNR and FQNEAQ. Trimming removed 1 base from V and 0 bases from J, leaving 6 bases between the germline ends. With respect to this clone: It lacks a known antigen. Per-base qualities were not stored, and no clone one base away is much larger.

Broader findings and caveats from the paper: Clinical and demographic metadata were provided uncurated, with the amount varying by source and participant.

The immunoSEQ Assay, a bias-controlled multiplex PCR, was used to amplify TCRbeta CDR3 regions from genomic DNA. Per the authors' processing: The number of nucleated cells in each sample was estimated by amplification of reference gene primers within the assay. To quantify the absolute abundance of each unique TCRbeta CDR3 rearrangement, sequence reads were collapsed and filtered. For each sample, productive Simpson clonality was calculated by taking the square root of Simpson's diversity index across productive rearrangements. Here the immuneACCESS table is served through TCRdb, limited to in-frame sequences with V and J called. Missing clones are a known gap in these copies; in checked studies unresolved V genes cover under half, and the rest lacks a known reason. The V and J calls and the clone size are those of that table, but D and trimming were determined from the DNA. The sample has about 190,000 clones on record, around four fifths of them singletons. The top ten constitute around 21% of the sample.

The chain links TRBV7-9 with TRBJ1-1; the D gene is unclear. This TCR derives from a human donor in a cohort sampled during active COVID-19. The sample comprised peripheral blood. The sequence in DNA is TGTGCCAGCAGCTTAGGCAGGTTGAACACTGAAGCTTTCTTT. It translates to CASSLGRLNTEAFF. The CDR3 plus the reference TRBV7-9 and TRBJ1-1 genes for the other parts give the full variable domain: DTGVSQNPRHKITKRGQNVTFRCDPISEHNRLYWYRQTLGQGPEFLTYFQNEAQLEKSRLLSDRFSAERPKGSFSTLEIQRTEQGDSAMYLCASSLGRLNTEAFFGQGTRLTVV.